The 24 T cell receptor beta chains below come from one sample, sequenced in a study of T cell repertoires in ileal Crohn's disease. TCRdb's table, derived via immunoSEQ multiplex PCR, lists solely in-frame clones and lacks some. The table lists approximately 6,500 clones, 72% of them singletons. Regarding time point: neoterminal ileum biopsy at postoperative endoscopy, about 6 months after surgery. The sequenced sample consisted of ileal tissue. The receptors were sampled from an adult with Crohn's disease.

The gene calls are TRBV7-6 and TRBJ2-1; the D gene is possibly TRBD2 (6 bases). CDR1 SGHVS and CDR2 FNYEAQ come from the germline V gene. V lost 5 bases and J 2 bases, leaving 10 bases between the germline ends. This CDR3 contains 14 residues. CDR3 sequence reads: CASSPQRAYNEQFF. CDR3 nucleotide sequence: TGTGCCAGCAGCCCACAGCGGGCCTACAATGAGCAGTTCTTC.

The chain carries TRBV29-1 and TRBJ2-7; possibly TRBD1 for D (5 bases). Trimming shortened V by 2 bases and J by 5 bases, and 10 bases separated the two germline ends. Germline loops: CDR1 SQVTM, CDR2 ANQGSEA. The CDR3 has 12 residues. CDR3 nucleotides: TGCAGCGTTGAAAAGGGGCAAAACGAGCAGTACTTC. Amino acids: CSVEKGQNEQYF.

This clone was detected only a few times. The chain has TRBV15 and TRBJ2-3; maybe TRBD1 (6 bases). The V and J ends lost 5 bases and 1 base respectively, with 13 bases between them. The CDR3 is 15 residues long. The germline CDR1 and CDR2 sequences are LNHNV and YYDKDF (reference sequence). This CDR3 reads CATSPTGYRTDTQYF. CDR3 sequence (DNA): TGTGCCACCAGCCCGACAGGATACCGCACAGATACGCAGTATTTT. Supplemented by reference TRBV15 and TRBJ2-3, the full variable domain reads DAMVIQNPRYQVTQFGKPVTLSCSQTLNHNVMYWYQQKSSQAPKLLFHYYDKDFNNEADTPDNFQSRRPNTSFCFLDIRSPGLGDTAMYLCATSPTGYRTDTQYFGPGTRLTVL.

The gene calls are TRBV6-1 and TRBJ2-5; D unresolved. CDR1 and CDR2 from the germline V gene are MNHNS and SASEGT. The CDR3 is made up of 13 amino acids. V lost 2 bases, J lost 1 base, and 5 bases lay in between. This chain's CDR3 is CASSEQIQETQYF. CDR3 coding DNA: TGTGCCAGCAGTGAACAGATCCAAGAGACCCAGTACTTC.

This clone was seen a few times. This chain links TRBV6-5 with TRBJ1-2; 9 bases are shared with TRBD1. CDR3 length equals 14 residues. V gave up 6 bases and J gave up 7 bases; unmatched junction bases: 9. From germline, CDR1 is MNHEY and CDR2 SVGAGI. The CDR3 DNA follows: TGTGCCAGCAGCTGGGAACAGGGGGCGCGTGGCTACACCTTC. Its protein is CASSWEQGARGYTF.

The rearrangement uses TRBV19 and TRBJ2-7; 10 bases line up with TRBD2. The V segment lost 5 bases and the J segment 3 bases; nucleotides outside the gene matches: 7. Germline V gene data show CDR1 as LNHDA and CDR2 as SQIVND (reference sequence). The CDR3 loop spans 15 amino acids. CDR3 residues: CASSLVLAGSYEQYF. CDR3 coding DNA: TGTGCCAGTAGTCTTGTACTAGCGGGGAGCTACGAGCAGTACTTC.

The V and J genes are TRBV28 and TRBJ2-7; D is possibly TRBD1 (5 bases). Per germline, CDR1 MDHEN and CDR2 SYDVKM. The CDR3 runs to 13 residues. V lost 7 bases and J 3 bases, leaving 13 bases between the germline ends. CDR3 sequence (DNA): TGTGCCAGCATCCAGGGTGGGAACTACGAGCAGTACTTC. It encodes CASIQGGNYEQYF.

This clone turned up a few times. This sequence joins TRBV10-2 and TRBJ2-1, with D possibly being TRBD2 (6 bases). The CDR3 sequence is 13 residues long. V dropped 3 bases and J dropped 9 bases, with 12 bases sitting between them. Germline lookup yields CDR1 WSHSY and CDR2 SAAADI. CDR3 bases: TGCGCCAGCAGTGACCGGGGGAATACTGAGCAGTTCTTC. Translated, it gives CASSDRGNTEQFF.

The V gene is TRBV9, the J gene TRBJ2-5; TRBD1 matches 10 bases. TRBJ2-7 matches the DNA end more closely, so the J call is doubtful. The V gene's germline CDR1 is SGDLS and CDR2 YYNGEE. This CDR3 is built from 15 residues. CDR3 protein: CASSVSAGQGGEQYF. The DNA of the CDR3 is TGTGCCAGCAGCGTCAGCGCCGGACAGGGGGGCGAGCAGTACTTC.

V gene TRBV19 combines with J gene TRBJ1-5, with D possibly matching TRBD1 (5 bases). CDR1 and CDR2 from the germline V gene are LNHDA and SQIVND (reference sequence). The CDR3 runs to 19 residues. V lost 6 bases, J lost 0 bases, and 24 bases lay in between. CDR3 amino acids: CASSPPPGKGGFSNQPQHF. The CDR3 DNA is TGTGCCAGTAGCCCCCCGCCAGGGAAAGGTGGATTTAGCAATCAGCCCCAGCATTTT.

The rearrangement links TRBV5-1 to TRBJ1-6; 10 nucleotides agree with TRBD1. CDR1 SGHRS and CDR2 YFSETQ come from the germline V gene. Trimming at V came to 4 bases and at J to 5 bases, leaving 3 bases not matched to a gene. CDR3 size: 15 residues. CDR3 nucleotide sequence: TGCGCCAGCAGCGCGACAGGGGGCAATAATTCACCCCTCCACTTT. This translates into CASSATGGNNSPLHF.

This clone showed up just once. V and J are TRBV5-6 and TRBJ1-6, with 10 positions matching TRBD1. Looked up from germline, CDR1 is SGHDT and CDR2 is YYEEEE. CDR3 size: 15 residues. J lost 9 bases, V lost 3 bases, and 6 bases had no gene match. The CDR3 bases are TGTGCCAGCAGCTCCTTGACAGGGGGCGCTTCACCCCTCCACTTT. This gives the protein CASSSLTGGASPLHF.

The chain recombines TRBV19 with TRBJ2-3, with 7 bases fitting TRBD2. Germline loops: CDR1 LNHDA, CDR2 SQIVND (reference sequence). Trimming removed 6 bases from V and 4 bases from J; junction bases left unmatched: 1. This CDR3 spans 12 amino acids. CDR3 DNA sequence: TGTGCCAGTAGGGCGGGGGCAGATACGCAGTATTTT. Translation gives CASRAGADTQYF.

The chain recombines TRBV11-2 with TRBJ2-7; tentative D call: TRBD2 (8 bases). The CDR3 length is 12 residues. The germline V and J ends were trimmed by 5 bases and 8 bases, with 13 bases remaining between them. Germline CDR1 reads SGHAT; CDR2 reads FQNNGV. CDR3 amino acids: CASSPGGGQQYF. CDR3 sequence (DNA): TGTGCCAGCAGCCCGGGAGGGGGCCAGCAGTACTTC.

This clone was found a few times. This chain uses TRBV7-2 with TRBJ2-1; 9 bases are a match to TRBD2. The CDR3 covers 16 residues. Germline V gene lookup returns CDR1 SGHTA and CDR2 FQGNSA. V dropped 2 bases and J dropped 9; count of bases not matched to a gene: 11. The CDR3 DNA follows: TGTGCCAGCAGCTTACGGGGCGGGAGGGCCGGGATTGAGCAGTTCTTC. Protein sequence: CASSLRGGRAGIEQFF.

The rearrangement joins TRBV18 to TRBJ1-1; tentative D call: TRBD1 (6 bases). The CDR3 runs to 15 residues. Germline V lookup: CDR1 KGHSH, CDR2 LQKENI. V was trimmed by 3 bases and J by 0 bases, leaving 11 bases between them. The CDR3 reads CASSPLTGMNTEAFF. In nucleotides, the CDR3 is TGTGCCAGCTCACCCCTGACAGGCATGAACACTGAAGCTTTCTTT.

This clone is medium-sized (0.01 to 0.1%) in the sample. The chain joins TRBV11-2 to TRBJ2-7, with 7 positions matching TRBD1. Germline loops: CDR1 SGHAT, CDR2 FQNNGV. This CDR3 is built from 14 residues. The V segment lost 2 bases and the J segment 3 bases; nucleotides outside the gene matches: 4. CDR3 DNA sequence: TGTGCCAGCAGCTTATCCACAGGGGTCTACGAGCAGTACTTC. Its translation: CASSLSTGVYEQYF. The whole variable domain, remainder taken from reference TRBV11-2 and TRBJ2-7, is EAGVAQSPRYKIIEKRQSVAFWCNPISGHATLYWYQQILGQGPKLLIQFQNNGVVDDSQLPKDRFSAERLKGVDSTLKIQPAKLEDSAVYLCASSLSTGVYEQYFGPGTRLTVT.

The chain couples TRBV7-8 to TRBJ2-7; 8 nucleotides align to TRBD1. The CDR3 loop spans 15 amino acids. Germline assignment: CDR1 SGHVS and CDR2 FQNEAQ. The trim removed 5 bases at V and 5 bases at J, leaving 11 bases unmatched. The CDR3 region has the DNA TGTGCCAGCAGCGTCCAAACCGGGACAGGAAACGAGCAGTACTTC. It encodes CASSVQTGTGNEQYF.

V and J are TRBV2 and TRBJ2-3; TRBD2 might be the D (5 bases). Germline CDR1 reads SNHLY; CDR2 reads FYNNEI. The germline V and J ends were trimmed by 7 bases and 6 bases, with 11 bases remaining between them. The length of the CDR3 is 12 residues. As DNA, the CDR3 is TGTGCCAGCAAGAGGGAGACGGATACGCAGTATTTT. The encoded protein is CASKRETDTQYF.

V is TRBV7-9 and J is TRBJ1-1; 7 bases fit TRBD1. The junction had 7 bases not matched to a gene; V was cut back by 5 bases and J by 1 base. CDR1 and CDR2 from the germline V gene are SEHNR and FQNEAQ (reference sequence). The CDR3 extends over 15 amino acids. Here the CDR3 reads CASSVSRGSNTEAFF. As DNA, the CDR3 is TGTGCCAGCAGCGTCAGCAGGGGGTCGAACACTGAAGCTTTCTTT.

This clone qualifies as large (0.1 to 1%). The chain employs TRBV10-3 and TRBJ1-1; D call uncertain. The CDR3 spans 10 residues. Germline V gene lookup returns CDR1 ENHRY and CDR2 SYGVKD. V shed 11 bases and J shed 8 bases, with 12 bases lying between them. The CDR3 nucleotides are TGTGCCCGAGAGGGAGGGGAAGCTTTCTTT. It codes for CAREGGEAFF.

This clone has just one count. This chain connects TRBV30 to TRBJ1-2; the D is unclear. Trimming left V 3 bases short and J 3 bases short, with 11 bases between. The CDR3 runs 13 residues. Per the germline V gene, CDR1 is GTSNPN and CDR2 is SVGIG (reference sequence). Written as DNA, the CDR3 is TGTGCCTGGAGCGGACGGGAGGACTATGGCTACACCTTC. It is translated as CAWSGREDYGYTF.

This chain links TRBV2 with TRBJ2-7; maybe TRBD2 (5 bases). The ends were cut back, 6 bases at V and 1 base at J, with 7 bases in the middle. The germline V gene encodes CDR1 SNHLY and CDR2 FYNNEI. The length of the CDR3 is 12 residues. The CDR3 DNA follows: TGTGCCAGCAGGGGAGAGTCCTACGAGCAGTACTTC. Its protein product is CASRGESYEQYF.

Concerning this clone: The sample holds other DNA sequences that translate to the same CDR3. As DNA, the CDR3 is TGTGCCAGCAGCCCTAGACAGGGGCCAGGCTATGGCTACACCTTC. Protein sequence: CASSPRQGPGYGYTF. The V call is TRBV7-2, the J call TRBJ1-2, with 8 bases that match TRBD1. The CDR3 sequence is 15 residues long. The ends lost 5 bases at V and 4 bases at J; junction bases unmatched: 9. Germline CDR1 is SGHTA and CDR2 is FQGNSA.